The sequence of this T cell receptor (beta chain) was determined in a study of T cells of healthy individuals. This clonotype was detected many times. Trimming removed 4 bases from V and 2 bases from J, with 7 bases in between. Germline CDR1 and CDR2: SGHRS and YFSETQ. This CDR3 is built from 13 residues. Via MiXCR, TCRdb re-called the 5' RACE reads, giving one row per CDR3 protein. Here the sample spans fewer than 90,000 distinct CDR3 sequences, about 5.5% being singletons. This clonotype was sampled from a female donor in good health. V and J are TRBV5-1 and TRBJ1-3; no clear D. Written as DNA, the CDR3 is TGCGCCAGCAGCCCTGAAACTGGAAACACCATATATTTT. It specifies CASSPETGNTIYF.